Given below is one T cell receptor beta chain in context. Its specificity is not known. The V and J ends lost 4 bases and 0 bases respectively, with 10 bases between them. This CDR3 has 15 residues. CDR1 and CDR2 from the germline V gene are SGHTA and FQGNSA. MiXCR was run by TCRdb on the reads, yielding one entry per CDR3 protein. The sample holds some 680,000 distinct CDR3 sequences, roughly 35% seen once. The entry originates in a study of T cell repertoires in cytomegalovirus infection. Overall study context: The public TCR beta signatures pointed to both CMV infection and matching HLA type.

Study results and caveats: Predominance within the ex vivo response was attributable to HLA-C-restricted CMV-specific TCR beta clonotypes.

The chain couples TRBV7-2 to TRBJ1-3, with D perhaps matching TRBD1 (6 bases). Sequencing was done on a sample of PBMCs. The source is a human donor in good health (CMV status not recorded). Some clones in this sample may be carry-over from other donors' samples. The CDR3 region is CASSSGDSSGNTIYF. CDR3 nucleotides: TGTGCCAGCAGCTCAGGGGACTCCTCTGGAAACACCATATATTTT.